These 21 T cell receptor beta chains share one sample of origin, sequenced in a study of beta chain features in type 1 diabetes. Expressed TCRB transcripts were sequenced after all isolated RNA was converted to cDNA. Clones were read by immunoSEQ multiplex PCR, and TCRdb kept only the in-frame ones, dropping some. The data contain around 350,000 clones, roughly 12% of them singletons. Sequences were obtained from naive CD4+ T cells from blood. These receptors all stem from a young man in good health.

The table lists this clone with a few counts. This chain uses TRBV28 with TRBJ2-7; perhaps TRBD1 as D (5 bases). The CDR3 loop spans 14 amino acids. V lost 2 bases, J lost 3 bases, and 11 bases lay in between. Germline CDR1 and CDR2: MDHEN and SYDVKM. The CDR3 DNA reads as TGTGCCAGCAGTTTAAGGGGCAGAGACTACGAGCAGTACTTC. Its translation is CASSLRGRDYEQYF. Full variable domain (missing parts from reference TRBV28 and TRBJ2-7): DVKVTQSSRYLVKRTGEKVFLECVQDMDHENMFWYRQDPGLGLRLIYFSYDVKMKEKGDIPEGYSVSREKKERFSLILESASTNQTSMYLCASSLRGRDYEQYFGPGTRLTVT.

This rearrangement joins TRBV29-1 to TRBJ2-3; 11 bases line up with TRBD1. The CDR3 covers 14 residues. Germline loops: CDR1 SQVTM, CDR2 ANQGSEA. Trimming took 5 bases from V and 6 from J; bases not matched to a gene: 7. In DNA form, the CDR3 reads TGCAGCGTTTCTCCGGGACAGGGGGGGGATACGCAGTATTTT. Protein: CSVSPGQGGDTQYF.

CDR3 sequence reads: CASSPPGHPSETQYF. CDR3 nucleotide sequence: TGTGCCAGCTCACCTCCGGGACACCCGTCTGAGACCCAGTACTTC. J is TRBJ2-5 and V is TRBV18; possible D gene TRBD1, 6 bases. The CDR3 is 15 residues long. V lost 3 bases to trimming and J lost 5 bases, with 16 bases between them. Germline CDR1 is KGHSH and CDR2 is LQKENI.

This clone was seen only a few times. This chain connects TRBV28 to TRBJ2-2; D unclear. The CDR3 consists of 18 residues. The germline V gene encodes CDR1 MDHEN and CDR2 SYDVKM. Trimming shortened V by 5 bases and J by 2 bases, and 21 bases separated the two germline ends. This CDR3 reads CASSIPRRSSSNTGELFF. DNA for the CDR3: TGTGCCAGCAGTATCCCTCGTAGGAGTTCGTCCAACACCGGGGAGCTGTTTTTT.

This clone was counted a few times. The chain links TRBV5-4 to TRBJ1-2; TRBD1 matches at 10 bases. Germline CDR1 and CDR2: SGHNT and YYREEE (reference sequence). The CDR3 extends over 15 amino acids. V lost 4 bases, J lost 8 bases, and 11 bases stayed unmatched. CDR3: CASSPTAGTGAGYTF. Written as DNA, the CDR3 is TGTGCCAGCAGCCCCACTGCTGGGACAGGGGCCGGCTACACCTTC.

The chain couples TRBV27 to TRBJ1-1, with 7 bases that match TRBD1. The CDR3 is made up of 16 amino acids. V trimming: 4 bases; J trimming: 0 bases; junction bases outside the gene matches: 8. From germline, CDR1 is MNHEY and CDR2 SMNVEV (reference sequence). CDR3 amino acids: CASSSPRGDMNTEAFF. CDR3 nucleotides: TGTGCCAGCAGTTCACCCAGGGGGGACATGAACACTGAAGCTTTCTTT.

This clone appeared a few times. The V gene is TRBV29-1, the J gene TRBJ2-3; a weak D match, TRBD2 (5 bases). Trimming pared 3 bases from V and 2 bases from J, leaving 9 bases between. CDR1 is SQVTM and CDR2 is ANQGSEA in the germline V gene. CDR3 size: 13 residues. The CDR3 sequence is CSVEDFTTDTQYF. DNA of the CDR3: TGCAGCGTTGAGGACTTTACCACAGATACGCAGTATTTT.

The chain recombines TRBV11-2 with TRBJ2-2; weak D call: TRBD1 (5 bases). The germline gives CDR1 SGHAT, CDR2 FQNNGV. The V end was cut by 7 bases, the J end by 1 base, with 13 bases between. This CDR3 has 15 amino acids. The CDR3 sequence: CASTSSGQNTGELFF. In DNA form, the CDR3 reads TGTGCCAGCACGTCCTCAGGACAGAACACCGGGGAGCTGTTTTTT.

This clone was observed a few times. The J gene is TRBJ2-5, the V gene TRBV4-1; TRBD1 might be the D (7 bases). V was shortened by 2 bases and J by 4 bases, with 14 bases between the two germline ends. Germline CDR1 is MGHRA and CDR2 is YSYEKL. CDR3 length equals 15 residues. CDR3 protein: CASSQLRGDRETQYF. CDR3 coding DNA: TGCGCCAGCAGCCAACTCAGGGGGGACCGAGAGACCCAGTACTTC.

This chain joins TRBV9 and TRBJ2-5, with a possible D match to TRBD1 (5 bases). CDR1 is SGDLS and CDR2 is YYNGEE in the germline V gene. The V end was cut by 1 base, the J end by 7 bases, with 14 bases between. This CDR3 spans 14 amino acids. The CDR3 DNA sequence: TGTGCCAGCAGCGTAAACGGAGTGGGGCGGACCCAGTACTTC. This translates into CASSVNGVGRTQYF.

The table lists this clone with a few counts. V gene TRBV21-1 combines with J gene TRBJ2-1; the D call in the table, TRBD1, was not verified against the DNA. TRBV21-1 is a pseudogene. The CDR3 runs 14 residues. Here the CDR3 reads CASSVGQGLFGQFF. CDR3 bases: TGTGCCAGCAGCGTTGGACAGGGGTTGTTCGGGCAGTTCTTC.

The chain has TRBV6-5 and TRBJ1-5; D remains ambiguous. This CDR3 is 13 amino acids long. V lost 4 bases and J 3 bases, leaving 7 bases between the germline ends. From germline, CDR1 is MNHEY and CDR2 SVGAGI. CDR3 bases: TGTGCCAGCAGTTTGCGATTCAATCAGCCCCAGCATTTT. This encodes CASSLRFNQPQHF.

This clone was detected a few times. This sequence joins TRBV5-6 and TRBJ1-5, with D possibly TRBD1 on 5 matching bases. Deletions cut 3 bases from V and 4 bases from J, with 14 bases between. Germline loops: CDR1 SGHDT, CDR2 YYEEEE. The CDR3 contains 15 residues. The CDR3 DNA sequence: TGTGCCAGCAGCTCAGGGCGGCCAGAAAATCAGCCCCAGCATTTT. Protein sequence: CASSSGRPENQPQHF.

This clone was detected a few times. The rearrangement links TRBV18 to TRBJ2-3, with no clear D. The CDR3 has 15 amino acids. Germline CDR1 KGHSH, CDR2 LQKENI. Trimming took 7 bases from V and 0 from J, leaving 14 bases between them. The CDR3 loop is CASYFHPTSTDTQYF. The CDR3 DNA follows: TGTGCCAGCTACTTCCACCCTACTAGCACAGATACGCAGTATTTT.

The rearrangement joins TRBV6-4 to TRBJ1-2; the match to TRBD1 covers 8 bases. The CDR3 sequence is 15 residues long. Trimming cost V 6 bases and J 2 bases; bases outside gene matches: 8. Germline-derived CDR1 and CDR2 are MRHNA and SNTAGT. CDR3 sequence reads: CASSPRDRSNYGYTF. For the CDR3, the DNA is TGTGCCAGCAGCCCCCGGGACAGGAGCAACTATGGCTACACCTTC.

This clone has only a few counts. The CDR3 sequence: CASSHGGGRGRETQYF. Here the CDR3 DNA reads TGCGCCAGCAGCCATGGAGGGGGCAGGGGGCGAGAGACCCAGTACTTC. The chain combines TRBV4-3 with TRBJ2-5; TRBD1 matches at 8 bases. Germline CDR1 LGHNA, CDR2 YSLEER. The CDR3 contains 16 residues. V was clipped by 3 bases and J by 4 bases; unmatched bases: 10.

This chain links TRBV29-1 with TRBJ2-5; D possibly corresponds to TRBD1 (6 bases). Per germline, CDR1 SQVTM and CDR2 ANQGSEA. The length of the CDR3 is 12 residues. CDR3 protein: CTVAGVRETQYF. As DNA, the CDR3 is TGCACCGTAGCAGGGGTGCGAGAGACCCAGTACTTC.

This clone was picked up one time. The gene calls are TRBV19 and TRBJ2-7; 11 bases line up with TRBD1. Germline loops: CDR1 LNHDA, CDR2 SQIVND (reference sequence). The V segment lost 3 bases and the J segment 9 bases; nucleotides outside the gene matches: 4. The CDR3 has 13 residues. The CDR3 region has the DNA TGTGCCAGTAGTATGCGGACAGGGGGCCTGCAGTACTTC. It translates to CASSMRTGGLQYF.

This clone has a handful of counts. The chain uses TRBV9 and TRBJ2-6; no firm D call. Germline lookup yields CDR1 SGDLS and CDR2 YYNGEE. CDR3 length equals 17 residues. V lost 4 bases and J lost 0, with 14 bases in between. The CDR3 coding sequence is TGTGCCAGCAGCCCCCGCTGGGCCGCCTCTGGGGCCAACGTCCTGACTTTC. This translates into CASSPRWAASGANVLTF.

This clone came up a few times. The rearrangement joins TRBV30 to TRBJ1-3, with D tentatively TRBD1 (5 bases). With 3 bases removed from V and 0 bases from J, the gap between germline ends came to 18 bases. This CDR3 is 17 amino acids long. The germline gives CDR1 GTSNPN, CDR2 SVGIG (reference sequence). CDR3 loop: CAWSQETGGYSGNTIYF. In DNA form, the CDR3 reads TGTGCCTGGAGCCAAGAGACCGGGGGATACTCTGGAAACACCATATATTTT.

The genes are TRBV11-1 and TRBJ2-7; 11 nucleotides agree with TRBD2. J gave up 3 bases and V 5 bases, and 6 bases lay outside the gene matches. Germline loops: CDR1 SGHAT, CDR2 FQDESV (reference sequence). The CDR3 length is 15 residues. The CDR3 reads CASSESGLADYEQYF. CDR3 nucleotides: TGTGCCAGCAGCGAATCGGGACTAGCGGACTACGAGCAGTACTTC.